The 25 T cell receptor beta chains reported below all come from one sample, sequenced in a study of T cells expressing NK-cell markers. With the 5' RACE reads reprocessed, TCRdb shows one record per CDR3 protein and no DNA. The sample table sets out about 460,000 distinct CDR3 sequences. Sequencing was carried out using blood T cells: a sorted CD56 or NKG2C T cell subset, CD4+ or CD8+ T cells, or bulk PBMC T cells (not recorded which). These receptors all stem from a woman between 50 and 59 years old in good health.

The chain carries TRBV27 and TRBJ2-1. The CDR3 totals 15 residues. Germline V gene data show CDR1 as MNHEY and CDR2 as SMNVEV (reference sequence). The CDR3 sequence is CASSFQASPNNEQFF.

The rearrangement joins TRBV12-3 or TRBV12-4 to TRBJ2-2; the D call of TRBD1 rests on TCRdb alone, since no DNA is present to check it. The CDR3 is made up of 16 amino acids. The CDR3 reads CASSLGGGGPAGELFF.

This rearrangement joins TRBV5-1 to TRBJ2-1; no DNA is available, so the TRBD1 call from TCRdb remains unchecked. The CDR3 loop spans 15 amino acids. Germline CDR1 and CDR2: SGHRS and YFSETQ. CDR3 region: CASSLQGASYNEQFF.

This chain connects TRBV27 to TRBJ2-7; TCRdb outputs TRBD1, but without DNA this stays unchecked. The germline V gene has CDR1 MNHEY and CDR2 SMNVEV (reference sequence). The CDR3 spans 15 residues. CDR3 sequence: CASTLTGTVPYEQYF.

The V gene is TRBV2, the J gene TRBJ1-3; TCRdb proposes TRBD1, but this gene call is untestable without DNA. The germline CDR1 and CDR2 sequences are SNHLY and FYNNEI. This CDR3 contains 15 residues. CDR3 loop: CASSQRQGTENTIYF.

This rearrangement joins TRBV5-1 to TRBJ2-5; the TCRdb D gene call, TRBD2, has no DNA to confirm it. From germline, CDR1 is SGHRS and CDR2 YFSETQ. The CDR3 sequence is 15 residues long. The CDR3 sequence is CASSSPSGGQETQYF.

The chain is built from TRBV3-1 and TRBJ1-4. CDR1 LGHDT and CDR2 YNNKEL come from the germline V gene (reference sequence). This CDR3 is 15 amino acids long. CDR3 residues: CASSQDPGSDEKLFF.

The V call is TRBV11-2, the J call TRBJ2-5; as DNA is missing, the TRBD2 call by TCRdb cannot be tested. This CDR3 has 16 residues. Germline V gene sequence: CDR1 SGHAT, CDR2 FQNNGV. This CDR3 reads CASSLISGLLQETQYF.

The genes are TRBV12-3 or TRBV12-4 and TRBJ1-3; TCRdb designates TRBD1, a call that cannot be tested without DNA. CDR3 length: 16 amino acids. The CDR3 region is CASRNQAGTRGNTIYF.

The V gene is TRBV3-1, the J gene TRBJ2-5; TCRdb designates TRBD1, a call that cannot be tested without DNA. Germline CDR1 LGHDT, CDR2 YNNKEL (reference sequence). The CDR3 contains 16 residues. CDR3 residues: CASSPRTGFHQETQYF.

The chain uses TRBV12-3 or TRBV12-4 and TRBJ2-2; lacking DNA, the TRBD2 call made by TCRdb goes unchecked. The CDR3 is 15 residues long. The CDR3 sequence: CASGDAGGPNGELFF.

The V and J genes are TRBV29-1 and TRBJ2-2; TCRdb lists TRBD1, though no DNA is available to test this call. Germline CDR1 and CDR2: SQVTM and ANQGSEA. The CDR3 is made up of 14 amino acids. Here the CDR3 reads CSVPLPGDTGELFF.

The chain links TRBV11-3 to TRBJ2-1; TCRdb lists TRBD1, though no DNA is available to test this call. Germline CDR1 is SGHNT and CDR2 is YENEEA. The CDR3 totals 13 residues. The CDR3 region is CASSAGPTNEQFF. Together with reference TRBV11-3 and TRBJ2-1, the CDR3 gives the full variable domain: EAGVVQSPRYKIIEKKQPVAFWCNPISGHNTLYWYLQNLGQGPELLIRYENEEAVDDSQLPKDRFSAERLKGVDSTLKIQPAELGDSAVYLCASSAGPTNEQFFGPGTRLTVL.

The chain uses TRBV2 and TRBJ2-3. This CDR3 comprises 13 residues. In germline, CDR1 is SNHLY, CDR2 FYNNEI. CDR3 sequence reads: CASSGSNSDTQYF.

The CDR3: CSAVQGAGSPLHF. This sequence joins TRBV20-1 and TRBJ1-6; absent DNA, TCRdb's TRBD1 call cannot be checked. The germline V gene encodes CDR1 DFQATT and CDR2 SNEGSKA (reference sequence). The CDR3 contains 13 residues.

The chain recombines TRBV3-1 with TRBJ2-1; TCRdb's D call, TRBD2, is unchecked because there is no DNA. Germline CDR1 is LGHDT and CDR2 is YNNKEL (reference sequence). This CDR3 has 13 residues. The CDR3 loop is CATVTGTSDEQFF.

The V and J genes are TRBV20-1 and TRBJ2-3; without DNA, the TCRdb call of TRBD2 cannot be checked. CDR1 is DFQATT, CDR2 SNEGSKA, per germline (reference sequence). The CDR3 is 18 residues long. The CDR3 loop is CSVQGATSGRGITDTQYF.

The CDR3 loop reads CASGGQGLSTDTQYF. This chain uses TRBV25-1 with TRBJ2-3; TCRdb lists TRBD1, though no DNA is available to test this call. From germline, CDR1 is MGHDK and CDR2 SYGVNS. This CDR3 comprises 15 residues. Filled out from reference TRBV25-1 and TRBJ2-3, the complete variable domain reads EADIYQTPRYLVIGTGKKITLECSQTMGHDKMYWYQQDPGMELHLIHYSYGVNSTEKGDLSSESTVSRIRTEHFPLTLESARPSHTSQYLCASGGQGLSTDTQYFGPGTRLTVL.

The chain combines TRBV6-2 or TRBV6-3 with TRBJ1-2. CDR1 is MNHEY, CDR2 SVGEGT, per germline. This CDR3 has 11 amino acids. CDR3 amino acids: CASSYSYGYTF.

V is TRBV2 and J is TRBJ2-4. This CDR3 has 13 amino acids. Germline CDR1 reads SNHLY; CDR2 reads FYNNEI. The CDR3: CASQLRAKNIQYF.

V is TRBV11-3 and J is TRBJ2-3. There are 16 residues in the CDR3. Germline lookup yields CDR1 SGHNT and CDR2 YENEEA. The CDR3 loop reads CASSLVVRTYTDTQYF.

The rearrangement links TRBV27 to TRBJ2-7; TCRdb designates TRBD1, a call that cannot be tested without DNA. This CDR3 is 15 amino acids long. CDR1 and CDR2 from the germline V gene are MNHEY and SMNVEV (reference sequence). The CDR3 loop reads CASSSRTGILYEQYF.

This rearrangement joins TRBV2 to TRBJ2-2. Germline CDR1 reads SNHLY; CDR2 reads FYNNEI. This CDR3 region has 13 residues. The CDR3 here is CASSEVQAGELFF. The whole variable domain, remainder taken from reference TRBV2 and TRBJ2-2, is EPEVTQTPSHQVTQMGQEVILRCVPISNHLYFYWYRQILGQKVEFLVSFYNNEISEKSEIFDDQFSVERPDGSNFTLKIRSTKLEDSAMYFCASSEVQAGELFFGEGSRLTVL.

The chain links TRBV18 to TRBJ1-5; without DNA, the TCRdb call of TRBD1 cannot be checked. This CDR3 region has 15 residues. Per germline, CDR1 KGHSH and CDR2 LQKENI. The CDR3 here is CASSRGTVSNQPQHF. Together with reference TRBV18 and TRBJ1-5, the CDR3 gives the full variable domain: NAGVMQNPRHLVRRRGQEARLRCSPMKGHSHVYWYRQLPEEGLKFMVYLQKENIIDESGMPKERFSAEFPKEGPSILRIQQVVRGDSAAYFCASSRGTVSNQPQHFGDGTRLSIL.

This chain links TRBV2 with TRBJ2-5; TCRdb designates TRBD2, a call that cannot be tested without DNA. This CDR3 has 16 residues. Per germline, CDR1 SNHLY and CDR2 FYNNEI. The CDR3 sequence is CASSFGLAGAQETQYF.